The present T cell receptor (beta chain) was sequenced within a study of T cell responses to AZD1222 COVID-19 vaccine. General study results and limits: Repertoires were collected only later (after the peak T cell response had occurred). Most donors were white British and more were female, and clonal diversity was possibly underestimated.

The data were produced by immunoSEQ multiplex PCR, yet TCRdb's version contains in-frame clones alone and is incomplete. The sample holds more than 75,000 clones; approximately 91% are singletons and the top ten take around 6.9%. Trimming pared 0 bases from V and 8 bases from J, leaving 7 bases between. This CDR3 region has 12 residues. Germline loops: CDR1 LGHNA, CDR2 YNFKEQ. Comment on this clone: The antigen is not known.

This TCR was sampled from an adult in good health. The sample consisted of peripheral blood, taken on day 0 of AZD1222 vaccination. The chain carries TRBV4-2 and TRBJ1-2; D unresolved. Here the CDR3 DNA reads TGTGCCAGCAGCCAAGAAACGAGGGGCTACACCTTC. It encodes CASSQETRGYTF.